The clone carrying this T cell receptor beta chain has more than one count but fewer than ten. Germline loops: CDR1 KGHSH, CDR2 LQKENI. This CDR3 region has 14 residues. The ends were cut back, 8 bases at V and 1 base at J, with 15 bases in the middle. The source of the sample is a study of response to subunit inactivated influenza vaccine. TCRdb processed the RT-PCR reads anew with MiXCR; each CDR3 protein has one entry. The table shows about 540,000 distinct CDR3 sequences, with approximately 20% occurring only once. The sample also formed part of further work on T cells expressing NK-cell markers. From that paper: Making the TCR beta cDNA relied on 5'RACE template switching with UMIs. Researchers got TCR beta repertoires out of sorted CD3+CD56+NKG2C+, CD3+CD56+NKG2C- and CD3+CD56-NKG2C+ T cells. In several experiments, sorting was restricted to alpha-beta TCR T cells by an anti-gamma-delta TCR antibody. Dominant NKG2C+ clonotypes were found to form 1.0-7.0% of CD8+ T cells in six donors. In a handful of donors, these clonotypes also led the CD3+CD56-NKG2C+ fraction.

This material consisted of CD4+ T cells sorted from PBMCs, taken 11 to 12 days after vaccination. This TCR came from a man aged 50-60 years who received an inactivated influenza vaccine. The V call is TRBV18, the J call TRBJ2-7, with a possible D match to TRBD1 (5 bases). The CDR3 DNA is TGTGCCAGCATTGCGACAGAAGGGTCCTACGAGCAGTACTTC. It is translated as CASIATEGSYEQYF.